A selection of T cell receptor beta chains follows, all from one sample in a study of identical twins. Via MiXCR, TCRdb re-called the 5' RACE reads, giving one row per CDR3 protein. The sample has 690,000 or so distinct CDR3 sequences; around 8.3% are singletons. These data also formed part of another study, on yellow fever vaccine responses in identical twins.

Sequenced input: PBMCs. All receptors derive from a woman under 30 in good health. The CDR3 runs from the conserved cysteine through the conserved F or W. D genes are given only for firm matches. Clone size is not always given. Where it is, it says once, few, many or a class for expanded clones.

TRBJ1-5	TRBV6-1	NA	NA	TGTGCCAGCAGCCTCGGACAGCCTCCCAATCAGCCCCAGCATTTT	CASSLGQPPNQPQHF
TRBJ2-7	TRBV29-1	NA	many	TGCAGCGTTGGGACCCCTACTCCCTACGAGCAGTACTTC	CSVGTPTPYEQYF
TRBJ2-1	TRBV5-5	NA	many	TGTGCCAGCAGCCCGACCGCATTGACGGTCAACAATGAGCAGTTCTTC	CASSPTALTVNNEQFF
TRBJ2-3	TRBV6-2/TRBV6-3	NA	few	TGTGCCAGCAGCTCCATGAGGGCAGATACGCAGTATTTT	CASSSMRADTQYF
TRBJ2-5	TRBV20-1	TRBD2	NA	TGCAGTGCTGACTGGACTAGCGGTTTAAAAGAGACCCAGTACTTC	CSADWTSGLKETQYF
TRBJ1-6	TRBV10-3	NA	NA	TGTGCCATCAGTGAGTCGATAGTCGGCAGGGGACAATCACCCCTCCACTTT	CAISESIVGRGQSPLHF
TRBJ2-3	TRBV5-1	TRBD2	NA	TGCGCCAGCAGCTTGAGTCCTAGCGGGGGGGCAATAGATACGCAGTATTTT	CASSLSPSGGAIDTQYF
TRBJ2-1	TRBV5-1	TRBD1	few	TGCGCCAGCAGGTCTCCCGGGACAGGGACCAATGAGCAGTTCTTC	CASRSPGTGTNEQFF
TRBJ1-5	TRBV20-1	TRBD1	NA	TGCAGTGCTAGAGGCGGACAGGGCCATCAGCCCCAGCATTTT	CSARGGQGHQPQHF
TRBJ2-1	TRBV15	NA	few	TGTGCCACCAGCAGAGACCTCCCTAGGGATGAGCAGTTCTTC	CATSRDLPRDEQFF
TRBJ2-3	TRBV20-1	TRBD1	NA	TGCAGTGCCAAGTATCCGGGACAGGGGGAGTATTTT	CSAKYPGQGEYF
TRBJ2-1	TRBV6-1	TRBD2	many	TGTGCCAGCAGTGAAGCGCCGGGACTAGCGGGAGGTAGTGAGCAGTTCTTC	CASSEAPGLAGGSEQFF
TRBJ2-7	TRBV20-1	TRBD2	many	TGCAGTGCTACGGGGACTAGATCTTCCTACGAGCAGTACTTC	CSATGTRSSYEQYF
TRBJ2-3	TRBV5-1	NA	NA	TGCGCCAGCAGCTTGTTGGGGAGAGATACGCAGTATTTT	CASSLLGRDTQYF
TRBJ2-7	TRBV9	NA	many	TGTGCCAGCAGCGTAGGGGGCACCGGGGCTTGGGAGCAGTACTTC	CASSVGGTGAWEQYF
TRBJ2-7	TRBV11-2	NA	few	TGTGCCAGCAGCTCTAGGACCACCAGCTCCTACGAGCAGTACTTC	CASSSRTTSSYEQYF
TRBJ2-7	TRBV10-1	TRBD1	many	TGCGCCAGCAGTAAACCCGGGACAGGGGTATCGGAGCAGTACTTC	CASSKPGTGVSEQYF
TRBJ2-1	TRBV14	NA	many	TGTGCCAGCAGCCCGACAGTAGTTACCCCCAATGAGCAGTTCTTC	CASSPTVVTPNEQFF
TRBJ2-1	TRBV2	NA	few	TGTGCCAGTGGTCGGGACCGAAAGGATGAGCAGTTCTTC	CASGRDRKDEQFF
TRBJ2-5	TRBV5-1	NA	NA	TGCGCCAGCCAGTCCTCAAGAGGGTCTGGGGGTTATGAGACCCAGTACTTC	CASQSSRGSGGYETQYF
TRBJ1-3	TRBV6-5	NA	NA	TGTGCCAGCAGTTACTCGAGTTCCGGAGGGGGAGCCCGAAACACCATATATTTT	CASSYSSSGGGARNTIYF
TRBJ2-1	TRBV10-3	TRBD2	NA	TGTGCCATCAGTGGGCGGGAGCCTGCCCCCAATGAGCAGTTCTTC	CAISGREPAPNEQFF
TRBJ2-7	TRBV5-1	NA	NA	TGCGCCAGCAGCTTCGGCGGTCCTAGGGAGCAGTACTTC	CASSFGGPREQYF
TRBJ2-1	TRBV29-1	NA	few	TGCAGCGCCCCCAACTACGGACAGATCAATGAGCAGTTCTTC	CSAPNYGQINEQFF
TRBJ2-2	TRBV5-1	TRBD1	few	TGCGCCAGCAACGAGGACAGGAAGAACACCGGGGAGCTGTTTTTT	CASNEDRKNTGELFF
TRBJ1-1	TRBV29-1	NA	many	TGCAGCGTTATGGGGGGCCTGAACACTGAAGCTTTCTTT	CSVMGGLNTEAFF
TRBJ2-4	TRBV2	NA	many	TGTGCCAGCAATGGCGGGACGGATACCAAAAACATTCAGTACTTC	CASNGGTDTKNIQYF